These 25 T cell receptor beta chains share one sample of origin, sequenced in a study of cytomegalovirus exposure and HLA in healthy donors. PCR involved 60 Vbeta and 13 Jbeta primers. Clones were sequenced by immunoSEQ multiplex PCR, and TCRdb holds only the in-frame ones, with some missing. Among 150,000 to 200,000 clones listed, around 84% were seen once. Source material: PBMCs. The receptor set was obtained from a man aged 40-50 years in good health and CMV-seropositive.

The V and J genes are TRBV13 and TRBJ2-5, with a possible D match to TRBD2 (6 bases). The J call may be incorrect, as the DNA end agrees better with TRBJ2-7. This CDR3 region has 16 residues. Germline V gene lookup returns CDR1 PRHDT and CDR2 FYEKMQ (reference sequence). CDR3 in DNA: TGTGCCAGCAGCCCCAACGGGGCTAGCGTGGGTGGCGAGCAGTACTTC. Protein: CASSPNGASVGGEQYF.

The chain has TRBV19 and TRBJ2-1, with D perhaps TRBD2 (6 bases). Trimming stripped 9 bases from V and 7 bases from J, with 13 bases between. The length of the CDR3 is 12 residues. Germline CDR1 and CDR2: LNHDA and SQIVND (reference sequence). The CDR3 reads CASTGVRNEQFF. The CDR3 bases are TGTGCCAGCACGGGAGTTCGTAATGAGCAGTTCTTC.

The rearrangement links TRBV5-4 to TRBJ1-2; weak D call: TRBD1 (6 bases). There are 14 residues in the CDR3. Trimming stripped 3 bases from V and 7 bases from J, with 16 bases between. Looked up from germline, CDR1 is SGHNT and CDR2 is YYREEE (reference sequence). CDR3 DNA sequence: TGTGCCAGCAGCTCCGACAGGCAATTCGTTGGCTACACCTTC. Protein: CASSSDRQFVGYTF.

This clone was recorded a few times. The rearrangement joins TRBV10-3 to TRBJ2-7; D is possibly TRBD2 (7 bases). The V end was cut by 3 bases, the J end by 6 bases, with 15 bases between. Germline CDR1 reads ENHRY; CDR2 reads SYGVKD. The CDR3 is 14 amino acids. CDR3 sequence reads: CAISERGGATEQYF. The CDR3 DNA is TGTGCCATCAGTGAAAGGGGGGGGGCTACCGAGCAGTACTTC.

The CDR3 DNA sequence: TGTGCCAGCAGCTCACAGGGGCAAGAGACCCAGTACTTC. This sequence encodes CASSSQGQETQYF. The chain carries TRBV7-6 and TRBJ2-5; 7 nucleotides align to TRBD1. The CDR3 consists of 13 residues. Per the germline V gene, CDR1 is SGHVS and CDR2 is FNYEAQ. The trim removed 4 bases at V and 2 bases at J, leaving 1 base unmatched.

The chain combines TRBV2 with TRBJ1-1; D gene uncertain. The length of the CDR3 is 14 residues. From germline, CDR1 is SNHLY and CDR2 FYNNEI. V gave up 6 bases and J gave up 1 base, with 12 bases separating them. The CDR3 DNA follows: TGTGCCAGCAGCTATCCGTCCGAGAACACTGAAGCTTTCTTT. Encoded protein: CASSYPSENTEAFF.

Details on this clone: A read error may produce the germline difference seen at one junction end. The rearrangement uses TRBV6-1 and TRBJ2-1; D is possibly TRBD2 (6 bases). CDR3 size: 15 residues. Germline values: CDR1 MNHNS, CDR2 SASEGT. In nucleotides, the CDR3 is TGTGCCAGCAGTGAGGTTACTAGCAGGTACAATGAGCAGCTCTTC. Protein sequence: CASSEVTSRYNEQLF.

The rearrangement joins TRBV28 to TRBJ2-3; D unresolved. CDR1 is MDHEN, CDR2 SYDVKM, per germline. Trimming shortened V by 3 bases and J by 6 bases, and 13 bases separated the two germline ends. This CDR3 has 14 residues. The CDR3 spells CASSLVTDEDTQYF. As DNA, the CDR3 is TGTGCCAGCAGTTTGGTCACAGATGAGGATACGCAGTATTTT.

CDR3 protein: CASSSSSRTDTQYF. In DNA, the CDR3 is TGTGCCAGCAGCTCGAGCTCGCGAACAGATACGCAGTATTTT. The chain employs TRBV5-4 and TRBJ2-3; D gene ambiguous. Germline V CDR1 and CDR2: SGHNT, YYREEE (reference sequence). Trimming pared 3 bases from V and 3 bases from J, leaving 11 bases between. This CDR3 contains 14 residues.

The chain has TRBV10-3 and TRBJ1-2; 8 nucleotides match TRBD1. The germline CDR1 and CDR2 sequences are ENHRY and SYGVKD. V was clipped by 6 bases and J by 4 bases; unmatched bases: 7. This CDR3 has 14 amino acids. The CDR3 region is CAISPGGSAYGYTF. The CDR3 region has the DNA TGTGCCATCAGCCCAGGGGGCTCTGCCTATGGCTACACCTTC.

This chain uses TRBV5-6 with TRBJ1-1, with 8 bases that match TRBD1. V trimming: 0 bases; J trimming: 3 bases; junction bases outside the gene matches: 4. The length of the CDR3 is 15 residues. Germline V gives CDR1 SGHDT, CDR2 YYEEEE. The CDR3 DNA reads as TGTGCCAGCAGCTTGGGGCAGGGGGCCCACACTGAAGCTTTCTTT. The encoded protein is CASSLGQGAHTEAFF.

This chain joins TRBV28 and TRBJ2-2; 10 nucleotides line up with TRBD1. CDR3 length equals 16 residues. Losses at the gene ends were 6 bases for V and 2 bases for J; bases not matched to a gene: 6. Germline V gene lookup returns CDR1 MDHEN and CDR2 SYDVKM. CDR3 coding DNA: TGTGCCAGCAGCTCCTGGACAGGGGGAAACACCGGGGAGCTGTTTTTT. Translation gives CASSSWTGGNTGELFF.

V is TRBV18 and J is TRBJ1-4; 9 bases match TRBD1. Germline CDR1 and CDR2: KGHSH and LQKENI. The CDR3 covers 15 residues. The J segment lost 8 bases and the V segment lost 5 bases, leaving 9 bases of the junction unmatched. The CDR3 here is CASSELQGAGEKLFF. The CDR3 DNA follows: TGTGCCAGCTCAGAACTACAGGGGGCGGGAGAAAAACTGTTTTTT.

CDR3 nucleotides: TGTGCCAGCCGACAGGACTATGGCTACACCTTC. Translated: CASRQDYGYTF. The J gene is TRBJ1-2, the V gene TRBV6-5, with D possibly being TRBD1 (6 bases). From germline, CDR1 is MNHEY and CDR2 SVGAGI. Between the trimmed V and J ends, which lost 8 bases and 3 bases, there was a span of 7 bases. The CDR3 covers 11 residues.

The gene calls are TRBV7-3 and TRBJ2-1; TRBD2 agrees at 7 bases. The germline V gene has CDR1 SGHTA and CDR2 FQGTGA. CDR3 length equals 14 residues. Germline trimming cut 0 bases from V and 8 bases from J; bases unmatched to any gene: 4. DNA for the CDR3: TGTGCCAGCAGCTTAACGGGACTATTGGATGAGCAGTTCTTC. It codes for CASSLTGLLDEQFF. The full variable domain, its missing parts supplied by reference TRBV7-3 and TRBJ2-1, is GAGVSQTPSNKVTEKGKYVELRCDPISGHTALYWYRQSLGQGPEFLIYFQGTGAADDSGLPNDRFFAVRPEGSVSTLKIQRTERGDSAVYLCASSLTGLLDEQFFGPGTRLTVL.

The rearrangement uses TRBV5-1 and TRBJ2-1; 11 positions match TRBD1. From germline, CDR1 is SGHRS and CDR2 YFSETQ. The CDR3 contains 14 residues. Trimming cost V 4 bases and J 10 bases; bases outside gene matches: 7. The chain's CDR3 is CASSRGQGAEEQFF. CDR3 nucleotide sequence: TGCGCCAGCAGCCGCGGACAGGGGGCTGAAGAGCAGTTCTTC.

As regards this clone: The identical CDR3 is also encoded by other nucleotide sequences in the sample. This sequence joins TRBV5-4 and TRBJ2-3, with 8 nucleotides matching TRBD2. Per the germline V gene, CDR1 is SGHNT and CDR2 is YYREEE (reference sequence). The CDR3 has 15 amino acids. The V gene end was trimmed by 0 bases and the J gene end by 3 bases; junction bases not matched to a gene: 3. CDR3 loop: CASSLAGGPTDTQYF. The CDR3 DNA is TGTGCCAGCAGCTTGGCGGGGGGGCCGACAGATACGCAGTATTTT.

This sequence joins TRBV9 and TRBJ2-2, with D perhaps matching TRBD1 (5 bases). Deletions cut 4 bases from V and 4 bases from J, with 17 bases between. The CDR3 totals 16 residues. Germline V gives CDR1 SGDLS, CDR2 YYNGEE. CDR3 loop: CASSPTSGRSTGELFF. Here the CDR3 DNA reads TGTGCCAGCAGCCCGACCTCAGGGCGTTCCACCGGGGAGCTGTTTTTT.

V gene TRBV6-6 combines with J gene TRBJ2-7, with 8 bases fitting TRBD1. The V gene end was trimmed by 3 bases and the J gene end by 6 bases; junction bases not matched to a gene: 10. CDR1 and CDR2 from the germline V gene are MNHNY and SVGAGI (reference sequence). The CDR3 has 15 amino acids. CDR3 coding DNA: TGTGCCAGCAGTTATTCAGACAGGGGATGGGTCGAGCAGTACTTC. As protein: CASSYSDRGWVEQYF.

The chain joins TRBV6-5 to TRBJ1-6; weak D call: TRBD1 (5 bases). Trimming took off 6 bases at V and 6 bases at J, with 9 bases between the two ends. The CDR3 extends over 13 amino acids. The V gene's germline CDR1 is MNHEY and CDR2 SVGAGI. The CDR3 nucleotides read TGTGCCAGCAGGGGGACTTTTAATTCACCCCTCCACTTT. As protein: CASRGTFNSPLHF.

This sequence joins TRBV6-5 and TRBJ1-2; D remains unclear. Trimming took 2 bases from V and 4 from J, leaving 14 bases between them. Germline V gene sequence: CDR1 MNHEY, CDR2 SVGAGI. There are 15 residues in the CDR3. The CDR3 here is CASSYDLTARYGYTF. In nucleotides, the CDR3 is TGTGCCAGCAGTTACGATCTAACAGCCCGCTATGGCTACACCTTC.

This sequence joins TRBV19 and TRBJ1-2; D call uncertain. The CDR3 length is 13 residues. From germline, CDR1 is LNHDA and CDR2 SQIVND (reference sequence). V gave up 3 bases and J gave up 7 bases, with 12 bases separating them. The CDR3 DNA is TGTGCCAGTAGTATTGGAGGGTTTAGTGGCTACACCTTC. As protein: CASSIGGFSGYTF.

J is TRBJ2-1 and V is TRBV18; TRBD2 matches at 12 bases. Germline CDR1 reads KGHSH; CDR2 reads LQKENI. Losses at the gene ends were 10 bases for V and 8 bases for J; bases not matched to a gene: 12. The CDR3 totals 15 residues. DNA for the CDR3: TGTGCCACCGCAGGGACTAGCGGGTCCTGGGATGAGCAGTTCTTC. Its protein is CATAGTSGSWDEQFF. Drawing the rest from reference TRBV18 and TRBJ2-1, the complete variable domain is NAGVMQNPRHLVRRRGQEARLRCSPMKGHSHVYWYRQLPEEGLKFMVYLQKENIIDESGMPKERFSAEFPKEGPSILRIQQVVRGDSAAYFCATAGTSGSWDEQFFGPGTRLTVL.

This chain joins TRBV9 and TRBJ2-5; 9 bases fit TRBD2. The CDR3 is 15 amino acids. Germline V lookup: CDR1 SGDLS, CDR2 YYNGEE. Trimming at V came to 1 base and at J to 3 bases, leaving 4 bases not matched to a gene. The CDR3 DNA follows: TGTGCCAGCAGCGTATCTTCTAGCGGGAAAGAGACCCAGTACTTC. It yields the protein CASSVSSSGKETQYF.

This clone was observed a few times. The rearrangement joins TRBV28 to TRBJ1-3; D unclear. Germline V gene data show CDR1 as MDHEN and CDR2 as SYDVKM. CDR3 length equals 14 residues. V dropped 6 bases and J dropped 0 bases, with 9 bases sitting between them. The DNA of the CDR3 is TGTGCCAGCAGCCCCCGCGGCTCTGGAAACACCATATATTTT. Residues: CASSPRGSGNTIYF.